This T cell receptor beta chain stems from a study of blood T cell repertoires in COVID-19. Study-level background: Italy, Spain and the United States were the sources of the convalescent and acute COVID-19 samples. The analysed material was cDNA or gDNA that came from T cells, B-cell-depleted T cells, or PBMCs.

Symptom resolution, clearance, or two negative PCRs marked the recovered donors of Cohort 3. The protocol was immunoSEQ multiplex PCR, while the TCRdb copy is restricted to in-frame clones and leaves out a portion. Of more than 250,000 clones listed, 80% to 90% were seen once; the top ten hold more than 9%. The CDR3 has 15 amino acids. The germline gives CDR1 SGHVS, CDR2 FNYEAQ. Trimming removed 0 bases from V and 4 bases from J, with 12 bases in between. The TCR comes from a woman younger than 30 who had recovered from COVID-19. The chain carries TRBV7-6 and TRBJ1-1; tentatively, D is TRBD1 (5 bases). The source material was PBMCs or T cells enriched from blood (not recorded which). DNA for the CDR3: TGTGCCAGCAGCTTAGCACTGGGGCTGGGCACTGAAGCTTTCTTT. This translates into CASSLALGLGTEAFF.